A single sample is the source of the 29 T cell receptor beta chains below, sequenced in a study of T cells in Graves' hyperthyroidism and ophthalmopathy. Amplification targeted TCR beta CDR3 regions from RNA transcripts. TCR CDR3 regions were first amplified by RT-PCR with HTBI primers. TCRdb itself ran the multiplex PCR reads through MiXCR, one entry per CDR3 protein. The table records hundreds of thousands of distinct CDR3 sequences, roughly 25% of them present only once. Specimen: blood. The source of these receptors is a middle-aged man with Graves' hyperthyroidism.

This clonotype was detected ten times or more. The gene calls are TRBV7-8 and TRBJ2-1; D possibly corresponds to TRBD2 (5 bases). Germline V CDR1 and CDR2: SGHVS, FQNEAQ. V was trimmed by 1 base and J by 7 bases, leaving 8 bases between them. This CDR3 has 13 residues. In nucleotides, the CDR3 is TGTGCCAGCAGCTTAGAGTTAGCGAATGAGCAGTTCTTC. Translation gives CASSLELANEQFF.

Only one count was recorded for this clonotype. The CDR3 loop reads CSVARGVSPYNEQFF. CDR3 nucleotides: TGCAGCGTTGCGAGGGGTGTGAGCCCCTACAATGAGCAGTTCTTC. V is TRBV29-1 and J is TRBJ2-1; possibly TRBD1 or TRBD2 for D (5 bases each). The length of the CDR3 is 15 residues. Germline assignment: CDR1 SQVTM and CDR2 ANQGSEA. Trimming removed 4 bases at V and 2 bases at J, with 15 bases between.

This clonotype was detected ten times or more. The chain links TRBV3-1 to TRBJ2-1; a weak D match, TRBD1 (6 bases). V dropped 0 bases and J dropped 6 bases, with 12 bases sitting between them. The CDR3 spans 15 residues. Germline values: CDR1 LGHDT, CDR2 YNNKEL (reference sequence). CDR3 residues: CASSQDLNRVNEQFF. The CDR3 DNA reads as TGTGCCAGCAGCCAAGATCTTAACAGGGTCAATGAGCAGTTCTTC.

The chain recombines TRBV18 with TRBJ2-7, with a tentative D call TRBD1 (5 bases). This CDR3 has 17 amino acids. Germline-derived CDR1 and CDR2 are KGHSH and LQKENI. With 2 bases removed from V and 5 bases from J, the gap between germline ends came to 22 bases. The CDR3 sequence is CASSPDLQGAVRHEQYF. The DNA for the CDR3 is TGTGCCAGCTCACCAGATCTTCAGGGTGCTGTTCGCCACGAGCAGTACTTC.

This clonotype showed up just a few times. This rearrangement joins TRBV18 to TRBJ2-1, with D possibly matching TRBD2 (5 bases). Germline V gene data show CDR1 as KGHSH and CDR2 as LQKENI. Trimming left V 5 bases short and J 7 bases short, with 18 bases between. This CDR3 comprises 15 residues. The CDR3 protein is CASSSTPGVTNEQFF. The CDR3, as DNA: TGTGCCAGCTCATCTACGCCCGGGGTAACAAATGAGCAGTTCTTC.

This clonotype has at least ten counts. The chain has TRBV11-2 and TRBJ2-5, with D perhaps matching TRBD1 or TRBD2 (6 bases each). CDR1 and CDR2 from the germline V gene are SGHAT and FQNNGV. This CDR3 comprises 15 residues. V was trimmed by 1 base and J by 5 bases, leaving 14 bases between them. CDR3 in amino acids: CASSLVVQGRETQYF. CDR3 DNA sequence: TGTGCCAGCAGCTTAGTTGTCCAGGGGAGGGAGACCCAGTACTTC. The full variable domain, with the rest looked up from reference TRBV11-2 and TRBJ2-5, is EAGVAQSPRYKIIEKRQSVAFWCNPISGHATLYWYQQILGQGPKLLIQFQNNGVVDDSQLPKDRFSAERLKGVDSTLKIQPAKLEDSAVYLCASSLVVQGRETQYFGPGTRLLVL.

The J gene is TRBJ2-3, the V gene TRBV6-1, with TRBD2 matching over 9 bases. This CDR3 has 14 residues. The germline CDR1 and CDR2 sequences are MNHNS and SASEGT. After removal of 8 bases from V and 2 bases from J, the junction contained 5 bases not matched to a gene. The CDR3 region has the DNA TGTGCCAGCGGTAGCGGGAGATCCACAGATACGCAGTATTTT. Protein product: CASGSGRSTDTQYF.

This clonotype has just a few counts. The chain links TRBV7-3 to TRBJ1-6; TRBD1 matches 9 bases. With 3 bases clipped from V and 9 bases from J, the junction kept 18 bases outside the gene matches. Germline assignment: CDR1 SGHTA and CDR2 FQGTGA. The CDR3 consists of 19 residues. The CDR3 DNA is TGTGCCAGCAGCTTGCTCCCCGTTACAGGGGGCAATCTTGGTTCACCCCTCCACTTT. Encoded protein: CASSLLPVTGGNLGSPLHF.

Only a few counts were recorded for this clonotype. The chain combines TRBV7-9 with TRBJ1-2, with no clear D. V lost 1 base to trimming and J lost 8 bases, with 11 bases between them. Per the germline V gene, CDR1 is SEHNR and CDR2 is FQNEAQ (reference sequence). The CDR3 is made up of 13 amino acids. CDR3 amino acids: CASSLVREAGYTF. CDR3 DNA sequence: TGTGCCAGCAGCTTAGTTCGAGAGGCGGGCTACACCTTC.

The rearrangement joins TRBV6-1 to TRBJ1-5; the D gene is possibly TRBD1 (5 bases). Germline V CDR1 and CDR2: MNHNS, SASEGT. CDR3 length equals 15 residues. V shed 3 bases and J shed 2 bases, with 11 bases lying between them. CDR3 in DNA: TGTGCCAGCAGTGATCGAGGGGTACGCAATCAGCCCCAGCATTTT. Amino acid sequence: CASSDRGVRNQPQHF.

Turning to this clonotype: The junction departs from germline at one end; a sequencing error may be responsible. CDR3 in DNA: TGCGCCGGCAGCTTGGCCAGGGCCTACGAGCAGTACTTC. Its translation is CAGSLARAYEQYF. The chain uses TRBV5-1 and TRBJ2-7; weak D call: TRBD1 (5 bases). CDR1 is SGHRS and CDR2 is YFSETQ in the germline V gene. The CDR3 has 13 amino acids.

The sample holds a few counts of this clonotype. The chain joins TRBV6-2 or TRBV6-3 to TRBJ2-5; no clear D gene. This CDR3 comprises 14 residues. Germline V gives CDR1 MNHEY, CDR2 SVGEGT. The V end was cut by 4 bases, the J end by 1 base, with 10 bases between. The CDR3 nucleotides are TGTGCCAGCAGTTCTCTCGACGGCCAAGAGACCCAGTACTTC. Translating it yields CASSSLDGQETQYF.

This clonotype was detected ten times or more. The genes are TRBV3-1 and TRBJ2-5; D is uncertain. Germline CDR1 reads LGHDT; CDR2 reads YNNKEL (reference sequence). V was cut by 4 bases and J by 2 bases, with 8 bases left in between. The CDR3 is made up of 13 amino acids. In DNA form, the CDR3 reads TGTGCCAGCAGCCCCCGACTTCAAGAGACCCAGTACTTC. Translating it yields CASSPRLQETQYF.

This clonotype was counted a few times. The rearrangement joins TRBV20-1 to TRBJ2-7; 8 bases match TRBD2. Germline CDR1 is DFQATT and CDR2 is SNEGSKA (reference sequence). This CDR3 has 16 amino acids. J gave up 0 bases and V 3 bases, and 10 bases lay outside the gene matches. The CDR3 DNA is TGCAGTGCTAGGGGGCTAGCGGGTCGATCCTCCTACGAGCAGTACTTC. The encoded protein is CSARGLAGRSSYEQYF.

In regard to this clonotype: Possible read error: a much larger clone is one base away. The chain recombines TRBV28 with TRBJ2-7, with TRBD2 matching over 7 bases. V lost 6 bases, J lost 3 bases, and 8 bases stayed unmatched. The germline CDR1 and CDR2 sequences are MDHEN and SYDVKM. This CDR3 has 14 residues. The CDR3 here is CASRGGAGLYEQYF. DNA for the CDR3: TGTGCCAGCAGGGGGGGAGCGGGACTCTACGAGCAGTACTTC.

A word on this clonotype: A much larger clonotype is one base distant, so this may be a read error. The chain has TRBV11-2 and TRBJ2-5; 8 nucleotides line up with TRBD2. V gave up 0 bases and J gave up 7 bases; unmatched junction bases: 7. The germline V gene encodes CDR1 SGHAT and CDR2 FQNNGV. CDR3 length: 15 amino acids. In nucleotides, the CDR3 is TGTGCCAGCAGCTTAGAGGCTAGCGGGTGGGTGACCCAGTACTTC. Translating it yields CASSLEASGWVTQYF.

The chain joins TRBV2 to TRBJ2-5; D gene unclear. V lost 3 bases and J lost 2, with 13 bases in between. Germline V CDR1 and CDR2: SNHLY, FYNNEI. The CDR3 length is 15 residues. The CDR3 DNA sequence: TGTGCCAGCAGTGAGATCCTGGGCTCACAAGAGACCCAGTACTTC. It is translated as CASSEILGSQETQYF.

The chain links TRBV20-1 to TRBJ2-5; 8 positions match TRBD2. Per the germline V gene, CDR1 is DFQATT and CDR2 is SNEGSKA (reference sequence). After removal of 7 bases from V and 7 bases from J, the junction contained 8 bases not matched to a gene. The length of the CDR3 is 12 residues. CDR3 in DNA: TGCAGTGAAGAACTAGCGGCGGTGACCCAGTACTTC. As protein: CSEELAAVTQYF.

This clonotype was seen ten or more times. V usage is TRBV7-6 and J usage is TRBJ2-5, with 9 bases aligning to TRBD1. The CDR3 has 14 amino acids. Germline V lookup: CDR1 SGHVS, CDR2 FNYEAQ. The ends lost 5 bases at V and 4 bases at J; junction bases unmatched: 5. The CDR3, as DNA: TGTGCCAGCAGCCGACAGGGGGGAAGAGAGACCCAGTACTTC. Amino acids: CASSRQGGRETQYF.

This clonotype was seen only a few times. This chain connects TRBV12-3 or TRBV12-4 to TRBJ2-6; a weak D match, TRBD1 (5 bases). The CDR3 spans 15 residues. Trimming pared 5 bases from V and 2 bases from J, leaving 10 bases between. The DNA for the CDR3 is TGTGCCAGCAGTCTTAGGGGAACTGGGGCCAACGTCCTGACTTTC. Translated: CASSLRGTGANVLTF.

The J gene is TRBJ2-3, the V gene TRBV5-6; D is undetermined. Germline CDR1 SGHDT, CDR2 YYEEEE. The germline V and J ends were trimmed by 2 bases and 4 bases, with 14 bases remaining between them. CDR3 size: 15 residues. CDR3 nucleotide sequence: TGTGCCAGCAGCTTTGGAATAGGGATCCCAGATACGCAGTATTTT. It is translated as CASSFGIGIPDTQYF.

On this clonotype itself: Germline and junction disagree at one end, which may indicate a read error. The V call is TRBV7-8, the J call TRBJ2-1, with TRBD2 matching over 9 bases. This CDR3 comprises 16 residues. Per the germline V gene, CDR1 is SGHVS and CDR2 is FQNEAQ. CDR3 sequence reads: CASSSYSGRDYNEQFF. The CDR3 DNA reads TGCGCCAGCAGCTCCTATAGCGGGAGAGACTACAATGAGCAGTTCTTC. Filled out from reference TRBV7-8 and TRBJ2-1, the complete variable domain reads GAGVSQSPRYKVAKRGQDVALRCDPISGHVSLFWYQQALGQGPEFLTYFQNEAQLDKSGLPSDRFFAERPEGSVSTLKIQRTQQEDSAVYLCASSSYSGRDYNEQFFGPGTRLTVL.

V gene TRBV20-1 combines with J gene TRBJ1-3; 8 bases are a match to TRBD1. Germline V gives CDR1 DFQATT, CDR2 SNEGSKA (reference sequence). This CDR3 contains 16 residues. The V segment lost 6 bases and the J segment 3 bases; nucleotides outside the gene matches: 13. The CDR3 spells CSAGWATGAGGNTIYF. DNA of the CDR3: TGCAGTGCGGGCTGGGCGACAGGGGCGGGTGGAAACACCATATATTTT.

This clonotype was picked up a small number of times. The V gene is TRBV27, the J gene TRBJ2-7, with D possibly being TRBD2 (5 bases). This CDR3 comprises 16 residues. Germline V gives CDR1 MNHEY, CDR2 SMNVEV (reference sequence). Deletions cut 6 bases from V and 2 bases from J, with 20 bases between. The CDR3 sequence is CASRDDNSLGAYEQYF. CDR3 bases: TGTGCCAGCAGGGACGATAATTCCCTCGGGGCCTACGAGCAGTACTTC.

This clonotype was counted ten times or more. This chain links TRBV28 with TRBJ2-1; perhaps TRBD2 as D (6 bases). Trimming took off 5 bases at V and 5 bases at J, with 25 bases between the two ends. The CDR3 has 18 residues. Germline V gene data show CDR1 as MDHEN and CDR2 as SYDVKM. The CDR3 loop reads CASSPDWWEVWGHNEQFF. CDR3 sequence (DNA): TGTGCCAGCAGTCCCGACTGGTGGGAGGTGTGGGGACACAATGAGCAGTTCTTC.

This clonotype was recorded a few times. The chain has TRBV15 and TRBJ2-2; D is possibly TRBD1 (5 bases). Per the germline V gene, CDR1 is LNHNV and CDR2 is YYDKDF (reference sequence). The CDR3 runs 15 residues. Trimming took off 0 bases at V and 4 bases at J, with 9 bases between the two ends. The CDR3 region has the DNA TGTGCCACCAGCAGAGAAGGGGCCGTCACCGGGGAGCTGTTTTTT. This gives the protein CATSREGAVTGELFF.

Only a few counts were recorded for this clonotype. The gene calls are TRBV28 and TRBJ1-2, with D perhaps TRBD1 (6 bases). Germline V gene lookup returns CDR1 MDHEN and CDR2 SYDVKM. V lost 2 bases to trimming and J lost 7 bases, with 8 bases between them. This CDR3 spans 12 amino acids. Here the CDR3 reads CASSLQGFGYTF. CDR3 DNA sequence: TGTGCCAGCAGTTTACAGGGGTTTGGCTACACCTTC.

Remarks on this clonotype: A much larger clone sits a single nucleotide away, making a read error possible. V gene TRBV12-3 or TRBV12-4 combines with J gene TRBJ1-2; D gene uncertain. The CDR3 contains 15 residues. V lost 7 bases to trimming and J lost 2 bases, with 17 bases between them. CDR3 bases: TGTGCCAGCACTCGGCGGATCGGGCCCAACTATGGCTACACCTTC. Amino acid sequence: CASTRRIGPNYGYTF.

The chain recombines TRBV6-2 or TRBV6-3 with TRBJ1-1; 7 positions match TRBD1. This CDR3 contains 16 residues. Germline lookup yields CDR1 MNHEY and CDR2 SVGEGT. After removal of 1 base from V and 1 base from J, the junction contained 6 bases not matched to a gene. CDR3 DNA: TGTGCCAGCAGTTACTACACAGGGGCCCCGAACACTGAAGCTTTCTTT. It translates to CASSYYTGAPNTEAFF.